One sample yielded the 27 T cell receptor beta chains listed below, sequenced in a study of T cells after yellow fever vaccination. TCRdb itself ran the 5' RACE reads through MiXCR, one entry per CDR3 protein. The data show just under 600,000 distinct CDR3 sequences, approximately 15% seen once. This material consisted of PBMCs, taken on the day of the yellow fever booster vaccination. These receptors all stem from a man under 40 who received the YFV17D yellow fever vaccine.

CDR3 bases: TGTGCCAGCAGTGACAGGGGCCGGAGCTACACCTTC. Translated: CASSDRGRSYTF. V and J are TRBV6-4 and TRBJ1-2; weak D call: TRBD1 (5 bases). V was cut by 2 bases and J by 9 bases, with 10 bases left in between. The CDR3 length is 12 residues. The V gene's germline CDR1 is MRHNA and CDR2 SNTAGT.

This clonotype turned up a few times. The chain couples TRBV5-1 to TRBJ2-1; possibly TRBD1 for D (6 bases). V shed 4 bases and J shed 7 bases, with 15 bases lying between them. The CDR3 has 14 residues. Germline loops: CDR1 SGHRS, CDR2 YFSETQ. CDR3 DNA sequence: TGCGCCAGCAGCCCCACCCCCAGGGGTAATGAGCAGTTCTTC. The encoded protein is CASSPTPRGNEQFF.

The J gene is TRBJ2-4, the V gene TRBV3-1; 10 nucleotides line up with TRBD2. CDR1 and CDR2 (germline): LGHDT, YNNKEL (reference sequence). There are 15 residues in the CDR3. J was trimmed by 3 bases and V by 3 bases; bases with no gene match: 2. The CDR3 protein is CASSQLAGGKNIQYF. DNA of the CDR3: TGTGCCAGCAGCCAGTTAGCGGGAGGCAAAAACATTCAGTACTTC.

The chain recombines TRBV7-2 with TRBJ2-3, with 12 bases matching TRBD2. CDR1 and CDR2 (germline): SGHTA, FQGNSA. V was pared by 0 bases and J by 14 bases, with 9 bases of the junction left unmatched. The CDR3 is 15 residues long. For the CDR3, the DNA is TGTGCCAGCAGCTTAGCCCTAGCGGGAGGGTCCCTCCCGTATTTT. Translation gives CASSLALAGGSLPYF.

This clonotype was counted a few times. J is TRBJ1-1 and V is TRBV27, with 7 positions matching TRBD1. Germline assignment: CDR1 MNHEY and CDR2 SMNVEV (reference sequence). With 5 bases clipped from V and 4 bases from J, the junction kept 7 bases outside the gene matches. The CDR3 runs 14 residues. CDR3 DNA: TGTGCCAGCAGTCAAATACAGGGGAGCACTGAAGCTTTCTTT. Its protein product is CASSQIQGSTEAFF.

In nucleotides, the CDR3 is TGTGCCAGCAGCCCAGCACCGATGAACACTGAAGCTTTCTTT. Amino acids: CASSPAPMNTEAFF. The V and J genes are TRBV7-2 and TRBJ1-1; D unclear. This CDR3 comprises 14 residues. V gave up 5 bases and J gave up 0 bases, with 10 bases separating them. Germline V gives CDR1 SGHTA, CDR2 FQGNSA.

This clonotype has at least ten counts. This chain uses TRBV7-9 with TRBJ2-7, with a tentative D call TRBD1 (5 bases). V lost 4 bases and J lost 0, with 13 bases in between. The CDR3 sequence is 15 residues long. From germline, CDR1 is SEHNR and CDR2 FQNEAQ (reference sequence). CDR3 DNA: TGTGCCAGCAGCTCCTCCAAAGGGGCCTCCTACGAGCAGTACTTC. Encoded protein: CASSSSKGASYEQYF.

Many counts were recorded for this clonotype. The chain combines TRBV5-1 with TRBJ2-7, with a tentative D call TRBD1 (6 bases). With 4 bases removed from V and 5 bases from J, the gap between germline ends came to 10 bases. The CDR3 runs to 12 residues. Germline V lookup: CDR1 SGHRS, CDR2 YFSETQ. The CDR3 DNA is TGCGCCAGCAGCCTCCCAGGGGACGAGCAGTACTTC. The encoded protein is CASSLPGDEQYF.

CDR3 sequence: CSASGGAEGKNIQYF. As DNA, the CDR3 is TGCAGTGCTTCCGGGGGGGCAGAAGGCAAAAACATTCAGTACTTC. This sequence joins TRBV20-1 and TRBJ2-4; 8 positions agree with TRBD2. V lost 5 bases to trimming and J lost 3 bases; unmatched junction nucleotides: 9. The germline V gene has CDR1 DFQATT and CDR2 SNEGSKA (reference sequence). The CDR3 contains 15 residues.

The chain has TRBV2 and TRBJ2-5; D is unclear. This CDR3 contains 12 residues. V gave up 9 bases and J gave up 3 bases, with 11 bases separating them. CDR1 and CDR2 (germline): SNHLY, FYNNEI. The CDR3, as DNA: TGTGCCAGTCGCCACCCCGAAGAGACCCAGTACTTC. Translation: CASRHPEETQYF.

This sequence joins TRBV5-5 and TRBJ1-2; no clear D gene. V lost 5 bases, J lost 1 base, and 12 bases lay in between. CDR3 size: 14 residues. Germline CDR1 SGHKS, CDR2 YYEKEE (reference sequence). CDR3 residues: CASSQSTDNYGYTF. CDR3 sequence (DNA): TGTGCCAGCAGTCAGTCTACCGATAACTATGGCTACACCTTC.

This clonotype was picked up a small number of times. The rearrangement links TRBV15 to TRBJ2-7, with TRBD2 identical over 10 bases. J lost 4 bases, V lost 1 base, and 7 bases had no gene match. Germline CDR1 LNHNV, CDR2 YYDKDF (reference sequence). This CDR3 is 16 amino acids long. Here the CDR3 DNA reads TGTGCCACCAGCAGAGTTGAGGGACTAGCGAGATACGAGCAGTACTTC. This encodes CATSRVEGLARYEQYF. The complete variable domain, with remaining parts taken from reference TRBV15 and TRBJ2-7, reads DAMVIQNPRYQVTQFGKPVTLSCSQTLNHNVMYWYQQKSSQAPKLLFHYYDKDFNNEADTPDNFQSRRPNTSFCFLDIRSPGLGDTAMYLCATSRVEGLARYEQYFGPGTRLTVT.

In this sample, this clonotype turned up a few times. The chain uses TRBV28 and TRBJ2-5; 11 bases are shared with TRBD2. This CDR3 region has 17 residues. Germline-derived CDR1 and CDR2 are MDHEN and SYDVKM. The V and J ends lost 3 bases and 5 bases, in that order; junction bases with no gene match: 11. DNA for the CDR3: TGTGCCAGCAGTTTCCTCACCGGGACTAGCGGTAGGGAGACCCAGTACTTC. This gives the protein CASSFLTGTSGRETQYF.

This clonotype was seen a single time. This sequence joins TRBV7-6 and TRBJ2-1; 11 bases agree with TRBD2. The length of the CDR3 is 19 residues. CDR1 is SGHVS, CDR2 FNYEAQ, per germline. After removal of 4 bases from V and 6 bases from J, the junction contained 17 bases not matched to a gene. CDR3 loop: CASSSYGPGGLAEFNEQFF. The CDR3 nucleotides read TGTGCCAGCAGCTCTTATGGTCCCGGGGGACTAGCGGAGTTCAATGAGCAGTTCTTC.

This clonotype has more than one count but fewer than ten. The chain recombines TRBV27 with TRBJ2-2, with D uncertain. V was trimmed by 5 bases and J by 5 bases, leaving 12 bases between them. Per the germline V gene, CDR1 is MNHEY and CDR2 is SMNVEV (reference sequence). CDR3 size: 14 residues. The CDR3 is CASSPFRVTGELFF. CDR3 nucleotide sequence: TGTGCCAGCAGTCCCTTCCGGGTGACCGGGGAGCTGTTTTTT.

The chain couples TRBV7-2 to TRBJ2-3; TRBD1 aligns across 8 bases. The V gene's germline CDR1 is SGHTA and CDR2 FQGNSA. The CDR3 is made up of 17 amino acids. The V and J ends lost 2 bases and 8 bases, in that order; junction bases with no gene match: 15. CDR3 coding DNA: TGTGCCAGCAGCTTATCTTTGAGGGACAGGATTGTTGCTACGCAGTATTTT. Its protein is CASSLSLRDRIVATQYF.

The chain recombines TRBV7-6 with TRBJ2-1; 14 bases are a match to TRBD2. The CDR3 sequence is 22 residues long. CDR1 is SGHVS and CDR2 is FNYEAQ in the germline V gene. V was clipped by 2 bases and J by 0 bases; unmatched bases: 15. The DNA of the CDR3 is TGTGCCAGCAGCTTAACCTTTCCGGGACTAGCGGGAGAAATAAGCTCCTACAATGAGCAGTTCTTC. It specifies CASSLTFPGLAGEISSYNEQFF.

The rearrangement uses TRBV14 and TRBJ1-1; D gene unclear. Trimming removed 4 bases at V and 4 bases at J, with 7 bases between. The CDR3 is 12 residues long. Germline V lookup: CDR1 SGHDN, CDR2 FVKESK. CDR3 sequence (DNA): TGTGCCAGCAGCCCTAGTATCACTGAAGCTTTCTTT. This gives the protein CASSPSITEAFF.

This clonotype was seen a handful of times. The chain carries TRBV11-2 and TRBJ2-1, with TRBD2 identical over 11 bases. Germline-derived CDR1 and CDR2 are SGHAT and FQNNGV. V dropped 5 bases and J dropped 8; count of bases not matched to a gene: 8. The CDR3 is made up of 15 amino acids. CDR3 amino acids: CASSHILAGEDEQFF. In nucleotides, the CDR3 is TGTGCCAGCAGCCATATACTAGCGGGAGAGGATGAGCAGTTCTTC.

The chain employs TRBV9 and TRBJ2-3; TRBD2 aligns across 10 bases. CDR3 length equals 16 residues. Germline assignment: CDR1 SGDLS and CDR2 YYNGEE. Trimming took 0 bases from V and 0 from J; bases not matched to a gene: 1. CDR3 sequence reads: CASSVEREGSTDTQYF. For the CDR3, the DNA is TGTGCCAGCAGCGTAGAGCGGGAGGGCAGCACAGATACGCAGTATTTT.

This clonotype has a handful of counts. J is TRBJ1-6 and V is TRBV5-6, with TRBD1 matching over 7 bases. V gave up 0 bases and J gave up 8 bases; unmatched junction bases: 11. Germline loops: CDR1 SGHDT, CDR2 YYEEEE. This CDR3 has 17 amino acids. CDR3 loop: CASSLGTLQGTDSPLHF. DNA for the CDR3: TGTGCCAGCAGCTTGGGCACTCTACAGGGGACGGATTCACCCCTCCACTTT.

This clonotype has more than one count but fewer than ten. The chain employs TRBV28 and TRBJ2-7; perhaps TRBD2 as D (5 bases). Trimming removed 5 bases at V and 4 bases at J, with 18 bases between. From germline, CDR1 is MDHEN and CDR2 SYDVKM. The CDR3 totals 15 residues. The CDR3 protein is CASSPPNHTGYEQYF. The CDR3 coding sequence is TGTGCCAGCAGTCCCCCCAACCATACGGGGTACGAGCAGTACTTC.

This clonotype turned up a few times. The chain links TRBV7-6 to TRBJ1-1; unclear D gene. The germline gives CDR1 SGHVS, CDR2 FNYEAQ. The germline V and J ends were trimmed by 2 bases and 6 bases, with 13 bases remaining between them. This CDR3 is 14 amino acids long. This CDR3 is CASSLSSGAPEAFF. The CDR3 nucleotides are TGTGCCAGCAGCTTATCCTCGGGCGCTCCTGAAGCTTTCTTT.

This clonotype was counted a few times. This rearrangement joins TRBV20-1 to TRBJ2-1; D remains ambiguous. The CDR3 length is 12 residues. The germline CDR1 and CDR2 sequences are DFQATT and SNEGSKA (reference sequence). V was cut by 6 bases and J by 15 bases, with 21 bases left in between. CDR3 coding DNA: TGCAGTGCCAAACCCCAGCCCTGGTGGTTGTTCTTC. The encoded protein is CSAKPQPWWLFF.

This clonotype was seen more than once but under ten times. One end of the junction varies from germline; a read error may be responsible. The CDR3: CSVEPVGNSGELFF. CDR3 DNA: TGCAGCGTCGAGCCAGTGGGAAACAGCGGGGAGCTGTTTTTT. This rearrangement joins TRBV29-1 to TRBJ2-2; D unclear. In germline, CDR1 is SQVTM, CDR2 ANQGSEA. The CDR3 is made up of 14 amino acids.

V is TRBV10-3 and J is TRBJ1-4; D gene unclear. The CDR3 is made up of 14 amino acids. The V end was cut by 0 bases, the J end by 2 bases, with 4 bases between. Per the germline V gene, CDR1 is ENHRY and CDR2 is SYGVKD. The CDR3 DNA follows: TGTGCCATCAGTGAGTCGGACACTAATGAAAAACTGTTTTTT. It encodes CAISESDTNEKLFF.

The rearrangement links TRBV6-2 or TRBV6-3 to TRBJ2-3, with unresolved D. This CDR3 spans 12 amino acids. Germline CDR1 MNHEY, CDR2 SVGEGT. V lost 5 bases and J lost 6, with 9 bases in between. CDR3 nucleotides: TGTGCCAGCAGTCATTCGGTGGATACGCAGTATTTT. Translating it yields CASSHSVDTQYF.